The rows below give T cell receptor beta chains drawn from one sample of a study of cytomegalovirus exposure and HLA in healthy donors. Sequencing was performed with immunoSEQ multiplex PCR; in TCRdb, only in-frame clones are kept and a portion is missing. The table lists about 100,000 clones, 70% to 90% of them singletons. Sequencing used PBMCs. These receptors were obtained from a woman aged 18-35 years in good health and CMV-seronegative. Each CDR3 is given with its conserved first and last residue. D genes are given only for firm matches. The size entry is marked missing in some rows and otherwise reads once, few, many or a size class.

j_call	clone_size	d_call	v_call	cdr3_aa	cdr3_nt
TRBJ2-7	.	.	TRBV5-1	CASSLRTPGPSGEQYF	TGCGCCAGCAGCTTGAGAACCCCGGGTCCATCTGGCGAGCAGTACTTC
TRBJ1-5	.	TRBD1	TRBV4-1	CASRQPGQGEQPQHF	TGCGCCAGCAGACAACCGGGACAGGGAGAACAGCCCCAGCATTTT
TRBJ2-3	once	.	TRBV7-9	CASSSMSGADTQYF	TGTGCCAGCAGCTCAATGTCGGGTGCAGATACGCAGTATTTT
TRBJ1-2	.	TRBD1	TRBV13	CASSLLGGTGSGYTF	TGTGCCAGCAGCTTATTAGGGGGCACAGGGTCTGGCTACACCTTC
TRBJ2-5	.	TRBD2	TRBV27	CASSFLASGGARETQYF	TGTGCCAGCAGTTTTCTGGCTAGCGGGGGGGCCAGGGAGACCCAGTACTTC
TRBJ2-5	.	.	TRBV7-9	CASSLVVSETQYF	TGTGCCAGCAGCTTAGTTGTCTCAGAGACCCAGTACTTC
TRBJ1-1	.	.	TRBV30	CAWGQRTGAFF	TGTGCCTGGGGACAGCGTACAGGGGCTTTCTTT
TRBJ2-7	.	.	TRBV9	CASSGNPSSSYEQYF	TGTGCCAGCAGCGGAAACCCCTCGAGCTCCTACGAGCAGTACTTC
TRBJ1-4	.	.	TRBV25-1	CASSEFGTPNEKLFF	TGTGCCAGCAGTGAATTTGGGACACCGAATGAAAAACTGTTTTTT
TRBJ1-1	.	.	TRBV28	CASSPQENTEAFF	TGTGCCAGCAGTCCCCAGGAGAACACTGAAGCTTTCTTT
TRBJ1-6	.	TRBD1	TRBV5-6	CASRYGRGRNNSPLHF	TGTGCCAGCAGATACGGTAGGGGGCGAAATAACTCACCCCTCCACTTT
TRBJ1-4	once	.	TRBV28	CASRPSSRGSGEKLFF	TGTGCCAGCAGGCCCAGCTCCAGGGGTTCTGGAGAAAAACTGTTTTTT
TRBJ1-2	.	.	TRBV2	CASKIQDFDGYTF	TGTGCCAGCAAAATCCAGGACTTCGATGGCTACACCTTC
TRBJ1-3	.	.	TRBV7-2	CASSFRLGSGNTIYF	TGTGCCAGCAGCTTCCGACTGGGCTCTGGAAACACCATATATTTT